These T cell receptor beta chains were read from a single sample in a study of blood T cell repertoires in COVID-19. Assay used: immunoSEQ multiplex PCR; TCRdb lists only in-frame clones, some missing. The sample shows about 390,000 clones, around nine tenths of them seen only once. The specimen was PBMCs or T cells enriched from blood (not recorded which). The source is a woman in her 50s who had recovered from COVID-19. Both conserved end residues are part of each CDR3. D genes are given only for firm matches. Clone size is stated in some rows and not others, as once, few, many or a class when expanded.

cdr3_aa cdr3_nt v_call clone_size j_call cdr3_length d_call
CASSIKGLAVVSDQPQHF TGTGCCAGTAGTATTAAGGGGTTGGCGGTAGTGAGCGATCAGCCCCAGCATTTT TRBV19 NA TRBJ1-5 18 NA
CASSRRTGVSQETQYF TGTGCCAGCAGCCGCCGGACAGGCGTAAGCCAAGAGACCCAGTACTTC TRBV11-1 few TRBJ2-5 16 TRBD1
CASSQSVGDGSYEQYF TGCGCCAGCAGTCAATCCGTAGGGGATGGGTCCTACGAGCAGTACTTC TRBV23-1 NA TRBJ2-7 16 NA
CASSHSLQGQHNEKLFF TGTGCCAGCAGCCACAGCCTTCAAGGACAGCATAATGAAAAACTGTTTTTT TRBV7-9 NA TRBJ1-4 17 NA
CASSLVPPGGNGYTF TGCGCCAGCAGCTTGGTTCCACCAGGGGGTAATGGCTACACCTTC TRBV5-1 NA TRBJ1-2 15 TRBD1
CASSQDRPNTEAFF TGTGCCAGCTCACAGGACAGGCCGAACACTGAAGCTTTCTTT TRBV18 NA TRBJ1-1 14 TRBD1
CASRRSSGNTIYF TGTGCCAGCAGGCGATCCTCTGGAAACACCATATATTTT TRBV27 NA TRBJ1-3 13 NA
CASSLVGSEQFF TGTGCCAGCAGCTTAGTGGGGAGTGAGCAGTTCTTC TRBV7-8 NA TRBJ2-1 12 NA
CSATETGYSPLHF TGCAGTGCTACTGAGACAGGTTATTCACCCCTCCACTTT TRBV20-1 NA TRBJ1-6 13 NA
CASSSFRNTEAFF TGTGCCAGCAGCTCCTTCAGGAACACTGAAGCTTTCTTT TRBV7-9 NA TRBJ1-1 13 NA
CASRGQGQGNIQYF TGTGCCAGCAGGGGGCAGGGACAGGGGAACATTCAGTACTTC TRBV6-5 NA TRBJ2-4 14 TRBD1
CASSLKGQSYEQYF TGCGCCAGCAGCTTGAAGGGACAGAGCTACGAGCAGTACTTC TRBV5-1 NA TRBJ2-7 14 TRBD1
CASSSPGQTNTIYF TGTGCCAGCAGCTCACCGGGACAGACTAACACCATATATTTT TRBV7-9 NA TRBJ1-3 14 TRBD1
CASSPTLGNTIYF TGTGCCAGCAGCCCTACTCTGGGAAACACCATATATTTT TRBV9 NA TRBJ1-3 13 NA
CASSQDRGRGYTF TGTGCCAGCAGCCAAGACAGGGGACGCGGCTACACCTTC TRBV7-3 NA TRBJ1-2 13 TRBD1
CASSRDIQYF TGTGCCAGCAGTCGTGACATTCAGTACTTC TRBV25-1 NA TRBJ2-4 10 NA
CASSIYGTAYNSPLHF TGTGCCAGTAGTATATACGGGACTGCCTATAATTCACCCCTCCACTTT TRBV19 NA TRBJ1-6 16 NA
CASSLWDRSTGELFF TGTGCCAGCAGCTTATGGGACAGATCGACCGGGGAGCTGTTTTTT TRBV7-2 NA TRBJ2-2 15 TRBD1
CSETGDGYTF TGCAGCGAGACGGGGGACGGCTACACCTTC TRBV29-1 NA TRBJ1-2 10 NA
CAISFTGTTYGYTF TGTGCCATCAGTTTTACCGGGACTACGTATGGCTACACCTTC TRBV10-3 NA TRBJ1-2 14 NA
CASSSNTMSPDRRNTEAFF TGTGCCAGCAGTTCCAATACTATGTCTCCGGACAGGAGGAACACTGAAGCTTTCTTT TRBV28 NA TRBJ1-1 19 TRBD1
CASSPGTGLDTEAFF TGTGCCAGCTCACCTGGGACAGGGCTGGACACTGAAGCTTTCTTT TRBV18 NA TRBJ1-1 15 TRBD1
CASRSGGSTEAFF TGCGCCAGCAGGTCGGGCGGGAGCACTGAAGCTTTCTTT TRBV5-1 NA TRBJ1-1 13 NA
CASSLDGGRETQYF TGTGCCAGCAGCTTAGATGGGGGGAGGGAGACCCAGTACTTC TRBV11-2 NA TRBJ2-5 14 NA
CASSPAPQGGNEKLFF TGCGCCAGCAGCCCCGCCCCACAGGGGGGGAATGAAAAACTGTTTTTT TRBV5-1 NA TRBJ1-4 16 TRBD1
CASSGGVIAGEQYF TGTGCCAGCAGTGGCGGGGTCATCGCGGGCGAGCAGTACTTC TRBV2 NA TRBJ2-7 14 NA
CASSLSLRTTEAFF TGTGCCAGCAGTTTATCACTTCGCACCACTGAAGCTTTCTTT TRBV28 NA TRBJ1-1 14 NA
CASSRLRTGGTEAFF TGTGCCAGCAGCAGACTCCGGACAGGGGGCACTGAAGCTTTCTTT TRBV3-1/TRBV3-2 NA TRBJ1-1 15 TRBD1
CASSEFRGVNQPQHF TGTGCCAGCAGTGAATTCCGCGGGGTCAATCAGCCCCAGCATTTT TRBV6-1 once TRBJ1-5 15 NA